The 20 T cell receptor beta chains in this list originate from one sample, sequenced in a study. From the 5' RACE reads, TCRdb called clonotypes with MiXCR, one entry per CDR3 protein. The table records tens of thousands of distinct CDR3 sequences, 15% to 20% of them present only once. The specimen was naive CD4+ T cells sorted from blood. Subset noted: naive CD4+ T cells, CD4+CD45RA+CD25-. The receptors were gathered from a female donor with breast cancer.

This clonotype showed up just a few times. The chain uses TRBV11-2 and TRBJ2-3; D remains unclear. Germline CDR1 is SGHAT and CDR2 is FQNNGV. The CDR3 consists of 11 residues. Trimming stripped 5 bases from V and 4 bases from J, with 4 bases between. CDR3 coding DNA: TGTGCCAGCAGCAGTTCAGATACGCAGTATTTT. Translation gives CASSSSDTQYF.

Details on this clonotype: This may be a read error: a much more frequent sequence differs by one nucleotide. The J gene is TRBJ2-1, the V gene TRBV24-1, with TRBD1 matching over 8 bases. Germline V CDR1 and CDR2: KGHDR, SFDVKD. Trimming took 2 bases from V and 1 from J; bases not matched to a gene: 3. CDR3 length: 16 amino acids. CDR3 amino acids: CATSDYRTGSYNEQFF. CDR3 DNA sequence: TGTGCCACCAGTGATTATAGGACAGGGTCCTACAATGAGCAGTTCTTC.

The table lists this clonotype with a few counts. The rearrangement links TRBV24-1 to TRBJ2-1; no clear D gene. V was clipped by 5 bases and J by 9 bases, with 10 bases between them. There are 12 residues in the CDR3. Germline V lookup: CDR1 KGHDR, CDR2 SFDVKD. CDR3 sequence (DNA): TGTGCCACCAGTGCGTGGGCAGGTGAGCAGTTCTTC. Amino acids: CATSAWAGEQFF.

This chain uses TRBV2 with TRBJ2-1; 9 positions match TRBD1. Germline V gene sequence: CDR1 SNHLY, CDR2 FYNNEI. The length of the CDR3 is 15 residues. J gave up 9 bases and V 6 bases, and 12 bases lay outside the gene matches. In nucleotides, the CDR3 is TGTGCCAGCAGCCACGAACAGGGGGCGATCGGTGAGCAGTTCTTC. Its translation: CASSHEQGAIGEQFF.

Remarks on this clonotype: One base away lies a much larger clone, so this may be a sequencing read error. The CDR3 protein is CACSANYGYTF. CDR3 DNA: TGTGCCTGCAGCGCCAACTATGGCTACACCTTC. This chain joins TRBV9 and TRBJ1-2; D gene ambiguous. The germline V gene has CDR1 SGDLS and CDR2 YYNGEE. The CDR3 consists of 11 residues.

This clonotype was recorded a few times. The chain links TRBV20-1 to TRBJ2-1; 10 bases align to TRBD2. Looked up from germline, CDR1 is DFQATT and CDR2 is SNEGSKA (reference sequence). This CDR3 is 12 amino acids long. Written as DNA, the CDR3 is TGCAGGCTAGCGGGAGAAACAAATGAGCAGTTCTTC. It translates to CRLAGETNEQFF.

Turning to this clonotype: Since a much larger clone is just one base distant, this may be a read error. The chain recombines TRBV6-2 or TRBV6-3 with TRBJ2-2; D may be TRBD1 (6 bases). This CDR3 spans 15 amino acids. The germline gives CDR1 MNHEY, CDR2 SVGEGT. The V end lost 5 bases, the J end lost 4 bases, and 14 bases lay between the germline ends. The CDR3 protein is CASSTPAGATGELFF. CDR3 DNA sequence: TGTGCCAGCAGTACCCCGGCAGGGGCCACCGGGGAGCTGTTTTTT.

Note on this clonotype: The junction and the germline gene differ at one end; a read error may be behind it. The CDR3 region has the DNA TGCGCCAGCAGCTTGGAGTTTCTTACCGGGGAGCCGTTTTTT. This encodes CASSLEFLTGEPFF. This rearrangement joins TRBV5-1 to TRBJ2-2, with a weak D call TRBD2 (5 bases). The CDR3 covers 14 residues. CDR1 and CDR2 from the germline V gene are SGHRS and YFSETQ.

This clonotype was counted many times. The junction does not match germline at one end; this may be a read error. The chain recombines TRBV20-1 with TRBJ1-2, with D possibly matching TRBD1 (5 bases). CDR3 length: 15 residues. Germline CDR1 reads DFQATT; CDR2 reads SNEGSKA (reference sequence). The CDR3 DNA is TGCAGCGCTAGTGGTAGGGGCCCCGGAGGTTATGGCTACACCTTC. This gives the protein CSASGRGPGGYGYTF.

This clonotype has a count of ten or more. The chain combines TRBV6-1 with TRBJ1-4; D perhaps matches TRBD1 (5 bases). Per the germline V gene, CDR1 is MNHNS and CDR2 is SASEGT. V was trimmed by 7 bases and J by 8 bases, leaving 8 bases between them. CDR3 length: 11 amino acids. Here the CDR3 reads CASTRDEKLFF. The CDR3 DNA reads TGTGCCAGCACCCGGGACGAAAAACTGTTTTTT.

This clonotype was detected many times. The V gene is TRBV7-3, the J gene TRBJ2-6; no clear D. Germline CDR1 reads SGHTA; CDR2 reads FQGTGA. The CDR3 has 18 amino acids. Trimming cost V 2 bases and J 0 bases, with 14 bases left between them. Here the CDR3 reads CASSLRLNLFSGANVLTF. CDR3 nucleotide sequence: TGTGCCAGCAGCTTACGACTGAATTTATTCTCTGGGGCCAACGTCCTGACTTTC. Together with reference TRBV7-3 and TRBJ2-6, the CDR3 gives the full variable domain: GAGVSQTPSNKVTEKGKYVELRCDPISGHTALYWYRQSLGQGPEFLIYFQGTGAADDSGLPNDRFFAVRPEGSVSTLKIQRTERGDSAVYLCASSLRLNLFSGANVLTFGAGSRLTVL.

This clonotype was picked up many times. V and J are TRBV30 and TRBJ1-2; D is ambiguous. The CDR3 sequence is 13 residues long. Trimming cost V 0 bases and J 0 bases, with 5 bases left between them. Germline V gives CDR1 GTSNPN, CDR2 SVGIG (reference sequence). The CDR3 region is CAWSVEANYGYTF. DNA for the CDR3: TGTGCCTGGAGTGTGGAGGCTAACTATGGCTACACCTTC.

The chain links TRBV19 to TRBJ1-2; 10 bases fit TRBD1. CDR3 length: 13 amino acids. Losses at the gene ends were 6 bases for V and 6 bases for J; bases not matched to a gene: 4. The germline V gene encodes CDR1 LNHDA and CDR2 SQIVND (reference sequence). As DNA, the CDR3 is TGTGCCAGTAGGGGACAGGGGTTGGATGGCTACACCTTC. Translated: CASRGQGLDGYTF.

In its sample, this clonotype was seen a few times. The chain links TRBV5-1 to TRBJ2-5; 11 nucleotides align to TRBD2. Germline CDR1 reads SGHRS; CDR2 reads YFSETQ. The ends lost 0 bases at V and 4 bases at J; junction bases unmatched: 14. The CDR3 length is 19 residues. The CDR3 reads CASSLVPLAGGEVLETQYF. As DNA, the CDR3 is TGCGCCAGCAGCTTGGTGCCGCTAGCGGGAGGCGAAGTTTTAGAGACCCAGTACTTC.

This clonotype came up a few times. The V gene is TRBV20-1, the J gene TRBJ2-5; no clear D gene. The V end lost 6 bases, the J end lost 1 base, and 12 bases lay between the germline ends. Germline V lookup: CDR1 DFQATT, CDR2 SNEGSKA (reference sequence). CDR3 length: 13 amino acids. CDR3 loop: CSAPGASQETQYF. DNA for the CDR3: TGCAGTGCCCCAGGAGCTAGCCAAGAGACCCAGTACTTC.

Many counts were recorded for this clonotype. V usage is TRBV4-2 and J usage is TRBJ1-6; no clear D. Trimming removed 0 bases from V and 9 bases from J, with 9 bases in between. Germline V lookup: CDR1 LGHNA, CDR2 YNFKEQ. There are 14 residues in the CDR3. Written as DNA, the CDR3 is TGTGCCAGCAGCCAAGAGCGGGAACGTTCACCCCTCCACTTT. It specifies CASSQERERSPLHF.

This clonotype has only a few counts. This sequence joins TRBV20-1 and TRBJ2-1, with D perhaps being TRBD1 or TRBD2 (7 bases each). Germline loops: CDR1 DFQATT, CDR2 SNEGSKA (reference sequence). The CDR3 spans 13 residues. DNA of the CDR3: TGCAGCGCCGGAGGGGGCGGGAGCTATGAGCAGTTCTTC. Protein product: CSAGGGGSYEQFF.

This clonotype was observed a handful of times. This chain's CDR3 is CASRLTTVAEQYF. CDR3 DNA: TGTGCCAGCAGGTTAACGACGGTAGCCGAGCAGTACTTC. The chain employs TRBV6-2 or TRBV6-3 and TRBJ2-7; D uncertain. The CDR3 is 13 amino acids. Trimming took off 6 bases at V and 6 bases at J, with 15 bases between the two ends. In germline, CDR1 is MNHEY, CDR2 SVGEGT.

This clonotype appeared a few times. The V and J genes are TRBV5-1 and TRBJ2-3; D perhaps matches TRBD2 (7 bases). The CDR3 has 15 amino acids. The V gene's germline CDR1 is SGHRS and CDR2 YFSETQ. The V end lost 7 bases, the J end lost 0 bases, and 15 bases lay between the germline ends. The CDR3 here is CASGKGGTSTDTQYF. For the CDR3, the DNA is TGCGCCAGCGGCAAGGGGGGGACTAGCACAGATACGCAGTATTTT.

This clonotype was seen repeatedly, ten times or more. The CDR3 sequence is CSVEESGSVDTQYF. The CDR3 DNA follows: TGCAGCGTTGAAGAGAGCGGGAGCGTGGATACGCAGTATTTT. The V call is TRBV29-1, the J call TRBJ2-3, with TRBD2 identical over 8 bases. Germline V gene lookup returns CDR1 SQVTM and CDR2 ANQGSEA. V shed 0 bases and J 6 bases; nucleotides not matched to a gene: 5. The CDR3 is 14 amino acids.